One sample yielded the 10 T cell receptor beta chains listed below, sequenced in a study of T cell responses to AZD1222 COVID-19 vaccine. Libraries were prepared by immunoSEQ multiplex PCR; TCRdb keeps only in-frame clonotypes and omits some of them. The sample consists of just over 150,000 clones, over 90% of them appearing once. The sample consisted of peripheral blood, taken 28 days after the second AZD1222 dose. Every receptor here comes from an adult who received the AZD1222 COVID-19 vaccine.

The DNA of the CDR3 is TGTGCCAGCAGATATACCGGGGCCACTGAAGCTTTCTTT. Protein product: CASRYTGATEAFF. The rearrangement joins TRBV25-1 to TRBJ1-1, with D possibly matching TRBD1 (5 bases). CDR3 length equals 13 residues. V lost 6 bases to trimming and J lost 4 bases, with 12 bases between them. Germline assignment: CDR1 MGHDK and CDR2 SYGVNS.

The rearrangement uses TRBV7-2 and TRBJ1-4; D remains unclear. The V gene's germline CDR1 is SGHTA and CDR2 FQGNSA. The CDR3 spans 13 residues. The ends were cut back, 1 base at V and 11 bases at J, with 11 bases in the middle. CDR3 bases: TGTGCCAGCAGCTTAGGCGGGCCTCGTAAACTGTTTTTT. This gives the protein CASSLGGPRKLFF.

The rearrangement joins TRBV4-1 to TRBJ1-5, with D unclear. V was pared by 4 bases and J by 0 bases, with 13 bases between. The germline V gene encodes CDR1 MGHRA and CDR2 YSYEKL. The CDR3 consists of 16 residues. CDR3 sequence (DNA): TGCGCCAGCAGCCGCACCCCGGGCTATAGCAATCAGCCCCAGCATTTT. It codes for CASSRTPGYSNQPQHF.

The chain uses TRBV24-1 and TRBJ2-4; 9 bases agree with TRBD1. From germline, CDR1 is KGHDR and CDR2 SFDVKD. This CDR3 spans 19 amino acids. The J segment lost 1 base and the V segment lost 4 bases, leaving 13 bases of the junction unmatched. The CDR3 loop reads CATSDSRDRESQAKNIQYF. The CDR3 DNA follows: TGTGCCACCAGTGACTCACGGGACAGGGAGTCGCAGGCCAAAAACATTCAGTACTTC.

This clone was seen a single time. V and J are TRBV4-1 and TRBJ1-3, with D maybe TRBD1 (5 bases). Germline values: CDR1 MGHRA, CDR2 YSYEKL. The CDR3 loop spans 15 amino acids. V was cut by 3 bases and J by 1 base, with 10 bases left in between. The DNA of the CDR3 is TGCGCCAGCAGCCAGGGGGGTGCGTCTGGAAACACCATATATTTT. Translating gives CASSQGGASGNTIYF.

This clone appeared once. In nucleotides, the CDR3 is TGTGCCTCGGACAGGCCTTTTCGAGCTTTCTTT. Translation gives CASDRPFRAFF. J is TRBJ1-1 and V is TRBV30, with 7 bases matching TRBD1. The CDR3 spans 11 residues. Germline V lookup: CDR1 GTSNPN, CDR2 SVGIG (reference sequence). Germline trimming cut 7 bases from V and 10 bases from J; bases unmatched to any gene: 9.

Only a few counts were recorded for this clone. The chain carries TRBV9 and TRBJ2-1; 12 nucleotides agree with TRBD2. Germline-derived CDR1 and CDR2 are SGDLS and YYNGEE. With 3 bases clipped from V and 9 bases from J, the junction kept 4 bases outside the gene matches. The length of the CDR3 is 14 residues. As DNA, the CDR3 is TGTGCCAGCAGCGGGACTAGCGGGATCAGTGAGCAGTTCTTC. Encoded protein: CASSGTSGISEQFF.

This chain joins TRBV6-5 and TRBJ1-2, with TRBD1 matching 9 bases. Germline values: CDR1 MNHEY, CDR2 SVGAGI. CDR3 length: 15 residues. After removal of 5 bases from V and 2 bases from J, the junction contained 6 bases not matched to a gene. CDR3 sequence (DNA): TGTGCCAGCAGTCGGCAGACAGGGGGGAACTATGGCTACACCTTC. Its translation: CASSRQTGGNYGYTF.

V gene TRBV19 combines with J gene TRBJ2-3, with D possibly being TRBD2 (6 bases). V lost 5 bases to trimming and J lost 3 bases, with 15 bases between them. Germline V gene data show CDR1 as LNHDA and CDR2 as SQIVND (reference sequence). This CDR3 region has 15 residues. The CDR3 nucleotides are TGTGCCAGTAGTGTGCGCCCCGGGACTACAGATACGCAGTATTTT. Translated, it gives CASSVRPGTTDTQYF.

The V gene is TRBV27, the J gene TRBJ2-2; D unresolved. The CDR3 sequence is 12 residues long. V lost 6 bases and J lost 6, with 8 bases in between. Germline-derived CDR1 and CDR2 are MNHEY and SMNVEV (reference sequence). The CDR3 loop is CASRIDPGELFF. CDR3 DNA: TGTGCCAGCAGGATTGACCCCGGGGAGCTGTTTTTT.